These 21 T cell receptor beta chains came from one sample sequenced in a study of T cells in Graves' hyperthyroidism and ophthalmopathy (dated by TCRdb to the late 2010s). Libraries were prepared through multiplex PCR. Instrument on record: Illumina HiSeq 2000. Amplification of TCR beta CDR3 regions was carried out from RNA transcripts. A first-round RT-PCR of the TCR CDR3 used the HTBI primer set with the Qiagen OneStep RT-PCR kit. The public reads were quality trimmed at Q25 with fastp and then assembled into clones with MiXCR by TCRdb, keeping productive beta chains. Rows are combined by CDR3 protein, so each entry shows the most common genes and DNA. In all, the sample holds more than 350,000 distinct CDR3 sequences, and under 15% of those were seen once. The leading ten clones occupy over 25% of the sample. Specimen: blood. Receptors were obtained from a woman aged 25 to 39 with Graves' hyperthyroidism.

The chain carries TRBV5-1 and TRBJ1-1, with 9 bases lining up with TRBD1. Trimming at V came to 4 bases and at J to 5 bases, leaving 6 bases not matched to a gene. The CDR3 covers 14 residues. Germline loops: CDR1 SGHRS, CDR2 YFSETQ. The DNA for the CDR3 is TGCGCCAGCAGCCTCGGGACAGGGCTGACTGAAGCTTTCTTT. Translated: CASSLGTGLTEAFF.

The table lists this clonotype with a few counts. The rearrangement joins TRBV7-9 to TRBJ1-2, with a weak D call TRBD1 (5 bases). The V gene's germline CDR1 is SEHNR and CDR2 FQNEAQ (reference sequence). The CDR3 length is 15 residues. V lost 6 bases and J 0 bases, leaving 14 bases between the germline ends. The CDR3 here is CASRSDRGPNYGYTF. In DNA, the CDR3 is TGTGCCAGCAGATCTGACCGGGGCCCTAACTATGGCTACACCTTC.

This chain joins TRBV7-9 and TRBJ1-3; weak D call: TRBD1 (6 bases). The CDR3 has 14 amino acids. Germline V gene lookup returns CDR1 SEHNR and CDR2 FQNEAQ (reference sequence). Deletions cut 5 bases from V and 4 bases from J, with 12 bases between. The CDR3 here is CASSPGGGGNTIYF. The CDR3 bases are TGTGCCAGCAGCCCCGGCGGGGGCGGAAACACCATATATTTT.

V and J are TRBV5-1 and TRBJ2-5; 10 nucleotides line up with TRBD2. Germline trimming cut 3 bases from V and 3 bases from J; bases unmatched to any gene: 5. CDR3 length equals 15 residues. CDR1 is SGHRS and CDR2 is YFSETQ in the germline V gene. The chain's CDR3 is CASSSEGLAEETQYF. DNA for the CDR3: TGCGCCAGCAGCTCAGAAGGACTAGCGGAAGAGACCCAGTACTTC.

This clonotype appeared a few times. The chain combines TRBV20-1 with TRBJ1-5; no firm D call. Germline V CDR1 and CDR2: DFQATT, SNEGSKA (reference sequence). V was clipped by 6 bases and J by 0 bases, with 12 bases between them. This CDR3 region has 14 residues. CDR3 loop: CSAPDLYSNQPQHF. The DNA of the CDR3 is TGCAGTGCCCCCGACTTATATAGCAATCAGCCCCAGCATTTT.

This clonotype has at least ten counts. The chain employs TRBV12-3 or TRBV12-4 and TRBJ1-1; D is perhaps TRBD1 (6 bases). The CDR3 loop spans 14 amino acids. Trimming removed 6 bases at V and 5 bases at J, with 16 bases between. The CDR3 sequence is CASSLRGSGTEAFF. The DNA of the CDR3 is TGTGCCAGCAGCCTTAGGGGGTCAGGAACTGAAGCTTTCTTT.

This clonotype has a handful of counts. The chain carries TRBV7-6 and TRBJ2-5, with D perhaps matching TRBD1 or TRBD2 (6 bases each). Germline V CDR1 and CDR2: SGHVS, FNYEAQ. The V end was cut by 2 bases, the J end by 4 bases, with 8 bases between. This CDR3 is built from 13 residues. CDR3 region: CASSLPGAETQYF. DNA of the CDR3: TGTGCCAGCAGCTTACCGGGGGCAGAGACCCAGTACTTC.

This clonotype was seen repeatedly, ten times or more. V and J are TRBV7-9 and TRBJ2-1; D not certain. The CDR3 has 13 amino acids. Germline values: CDR1 SEHNR, CDR2 FQNEAQ (reference sequence). Trimming removed 6 bases from V and 4 bases from J, with 10 bases in between. In DNA, the CDR3 is TGTGCCAGCAGGGGGAACGGGTACAATGAGCAGTTCTTC. Translated: CASRGNGYNEQFF.

The J gene is TRBJ2-1, the V gene TRBV29-1; D gene ambiguous. This CDR3 region has 12 residues. The germline V and J ends were trimmed by 8 bases and 4 bases, with 12 bases remaining between them. CDR1 and CDR2 (germline): SQVTM, ANQGSEA. The CDR3 sequence is CSSRTGYNEQFF. The DNA for the CDR3 is TGCAGCTCTAGGACGGGTTACAATGAGCAGTTCTTC.

This clonotype showed up many times. V usage is TRBV2 and J usage is TRBJ1-1; D not certain. V was pared by 4 bases and J by 1 base, with 7 bases between. CDR1 SNHLY and CDR2 FYNNEI come from the germline V gene. This CDR3 comprises 13 residues. The CDR3 DNA follows: TGTGCCAGCAGTGCGGACGGGAACACTGAAGCTTTCTTT. As protein: CASSADGNTEAFF. The entire variable domain, with the rest obtained from reference TRBV2 and TRBJ1-1, is as follows: EPEVTQTPSHQVTQMGQEVILRCVPISNHLYFYWYRQILGQKVEFLVSFYNNEISEKSEIFDDQFSVERPDGSNFTLKIRSTKLEDSAMYFCASSADGNTEAFFGQGTRLTVV.

The chain couples TRBV4-1 to TRBJ1-2; a possible D gene is TRBD1 (5 bases). The V gene's germline CDR1 is MGHRA and CDR2 YSYEKL. Deletions cut 1 base from V and 8 bases from J, with 11 bases between. The CDR3 covers 13 residues. The CDR3 spells CASSQVGGEGYTF. CDR3 bases: TGCGCCAGCAGCCAAGTGGGGGGGGAAGGCTACACCTTC.

The chain recombines TRBV12-5 with TRBJ1-2; D call uncertain. The CDR3 is made up of 12 amino acids. Deletions cut 4 bases from V and 5 bases from J, with 8 bases between. CDR1 is LGHNT and CDR2 is FRNRAP in the germline V gene. The CDR3: CASGSPQYGYTF. The CDR3, as DNA: TGTGCTAGTGGTTCCCCTCAATATGGCTACACCTTC. Full variable domain (remainder filled in from reference TRBV12-5 and TRBJ1-2): DARVTQTPRHKVTEMGQEVTMRCQPILGHNTVFWYRQTMMQGLELLAYFRNRAPLDDSGMPKDRFSAEMPDATLATLKIQPSEPRDSAVYFCASGSPQYGYTFGSGTRLTVV.

This clonotype was seen a handful of times. The chain uses TRBV20-1 and TRBJ2-3, with TRBD1 matching over 8 bases. The CDR3 runs 13 residues. CDR1 is DFQATT and CDR2 is SNEGSKA in the germline V gene (reference sequence). V shed 7 bases and J 6 bases; nucleotides not matched to a gene: 9. The CDR3 protein is CSGSTGATDTQYF. CDR3 DNA: TGCAGTGGCTCGACAGGGGCAACCGATACGCAGTATTTT.

The chain recombines TRBV25-1 with TRBJ2-3; D gene uncertain. There are 15 residues in the CDR3. Germline V gene sequence: CDR1 MGHDK, CDR2 SYGVNS. Trimming took off 1 base at V and 10 bases at J, with 18 bases between the two ends. The CDR3 nucleotides are TGTGCCAGCAGTGAATTAGATCGGCCGGACGGGCCGCAGTATTTT. It translates to CASSELDRPDGPQYF.

This clonotype was seen more than once but under ten times. DNA for the CDR3: TGTGCCTGGACTAGATTTGAGACAGGGGGCAAGGGCACTGAAGCTTTCTTT. Translated: CAWTRFETGGKGTEAFF. The gene calls are TRBV30 and TRBJ1-1; 10 bases map to TRBD1. The trim removed 4 bases at V and 4 bases at J, leaving 15 bases unmatched. CDR1 and CDR2 (germline): GTSNPN, SVGIG (reference sequence). The CDR3 loop spans 17 amino acids.

This clonotype came up many times. The CDR3 sequence is CASSPRGQESYEQYF. CDR3 DNA: TGTGCCAGCTCACCACGGGGACAGGAGTCCTACGAGCAGTACTTC. The chain recombines TRBV18 with TRBJ2-7; 8 bases agree with TRBD1. CDR3 length: 15 amino acids. Unmatched junction bases numbered 3, after V lost 1 base and J lost 1 base. Germline-derived CDR1 and CDR2 are KGHSH and LQKENI.

This chain joins TRBV3-1 and TRBJ2-3; a possible D gene is TRBD1 (6 bases). The CDR3 runs 14 residues. The germline CDR1 and CDR2 sequences are LGHDT and YNNKEL (reference sequence). Trimming removed 5 bases from V and 10 bases from J, with 19 bases in between. CDR3 sequence: CASSLDPTGLAQYF. For the CDR3, the DNA is TGTGCCAGCAGCTTAGACCCCACAGGGCTGGCGCAGTATTTT.

On this clonotype itself: A much larger clone sits a single nucleotide away, making a read error possible. The chain uses TRBV7-2 and TRBJ1-2; 7 bases fit TRBD1. In germline, CDR1 is SGHTA, CDR2 FQGNSA. V gave up 5 bases and J gave up 6 bases; unmatched junction bases: 12. The CDR3 is 15 amino acids. CDR3 in amino acids: CASSQGQVVDDGYTF. The CDR3 nucleotides are TGTGCCAGCAGCCAAGGACAGGTTGTTGACGATGGCTACACCTTC.

The CDR3 loop is CASSLRRDSQETQYF. The CDR3 DNA reads as TGTGCCAGCAGCTTAAGACGGGACAGCCAAGAGACCCAGTACTTC. This rearrangement joins TRBV7-3 to TRBJ2-5, with 7 bases matching TRBD1. The trim removed 1 base at V and 1 base at J, leaving 3 bases unmatched. The CDR3 contains 15 residues. The V gene's germline CDR1 is SGHTA and CDR2 FQGTGA.

This clonotype showed up many times. The chain carries TRBV11-2 and TRBJ2-1, with TRBD2 identical over 8 bases. The CDR3 contains 19 residues. The germline gives CDR1 SGHAT, CDR2 FQNNGV. Trimming took 5 bases from V and 6 from J; bases not matched to a gene: 21. In nucleotides, the CDR3 is TGTGCCAGCAGCAACTTTGGGCGGGAGGTCTTATCACATGGCAATGAGCAGTTCTTC. This sequence encodes CASSNFGREVLSHGNEQFF.

The sample holds a few counts of this clonotype. The chain has TRBV10-2 and TRBJ2-7, with 9 bases identical to TRBD2. V gave up 2 bases and J gave up 6 bases; unmatched junction bases: 8. The CDR3 is 15 amino acids. Germline V gene lookup returns CDR1 WSHSY and CDR2 SAAADI. CDR3 protein: CASSEAVAGVGEQYF. DNA of the CDR3: TGCGCCAGCAGTGAGGCAGTAGCGGGAGTGGGCGAGCAGTACTTC.